The source of this T cell receptor beta chain is a study of CD8 T cells in Susac syndrome. Random hexamers primed reverse transcription of about 0.5 to 1 ug RNA. Amplification of TCR beta CDR3 used immunoSEQ multiplex PCR across 54 Vbeta and 13 Jbeta. Each CDR3 protein gets one entry after TCRdb re-called the immunoSEQ multiplex PCR reads with MiXCR. In the table there are about 430,000 distinct CDR3 sequences, around 85% of which are singletons. In germline, CDR1 is MNHNS, CDR2 SASEGT. With 8 bases clipped from V and 4 bases from J, the junction kept 7 bases outside the gene matches. This CDR3 spans 14 amino acids. TEMRA cells were FACS-enriched, with CD8+ and CD4+ T cells isolated negatively.

The chain joins TRBV6-1 to TRBJ2-1; 8 positions match TRBD2. Material: CD8+ T cells from PBMCs. This receptor was identified in a human donor with multiple sclerosis. CDR3: CASGPSGLYNEQFF. As DNA, the CDR3 is TGTGCCAGCGGGCCTAGCGGGCTGTACAATGAGCAGTTCTTC.